This TCR beta chain was found in a study of CD8+CD57+ T cells in acquired aplastic anemia. Study-wide context: An average of 3.2 ug of DNA was obtained from sorted CD4+ and CD8+ cells. Study-level findings and limits: Overlap between patients and controls comprised 25 to 30 CD8+ CDR3 sequences.

For sequencing, patients were chosen who had shown expansion of CD8+CD57+ cells by flow cytometry. The study sampled blood from patients who had received no therapy. Points on this clonotype: Its antigen is as yet unknown.

Genomic DNA, the template, was used for profiling of the TCR beta VDJ and CDR3. TCRdb reprocessed the reads with MiXCR, giving one entry per CDR3 protein. In the table there are 150,000 to 200,000 distinct CDR3 sequences, under 55% of which are singletons. J was trimmed by 2 bases and V by 5 bases; bases with no gene match: 11. Per the germline V gene, CDR1 is LNHNV and CDR2 is YYDKDF (reference sequence). This CDR3 spans 16 amino acids. The receptor was isolated from a human donor with aplastic anemia. The sample consisted of sorted CD4+, CD8+, or CD8+CD57+ T cells (not recorded which) from PBMCs. The gene calls are TRBV15 and TRBJ2-5; 7 nucleotides line up with TRBD1. In nucleotides, the CDR3 is TGTGCCACCAGCGGCTACCGGGACAGCTTACAAGAGACCCAGTACTTC. Amino acids: CATSGYRDSLQETQYF.